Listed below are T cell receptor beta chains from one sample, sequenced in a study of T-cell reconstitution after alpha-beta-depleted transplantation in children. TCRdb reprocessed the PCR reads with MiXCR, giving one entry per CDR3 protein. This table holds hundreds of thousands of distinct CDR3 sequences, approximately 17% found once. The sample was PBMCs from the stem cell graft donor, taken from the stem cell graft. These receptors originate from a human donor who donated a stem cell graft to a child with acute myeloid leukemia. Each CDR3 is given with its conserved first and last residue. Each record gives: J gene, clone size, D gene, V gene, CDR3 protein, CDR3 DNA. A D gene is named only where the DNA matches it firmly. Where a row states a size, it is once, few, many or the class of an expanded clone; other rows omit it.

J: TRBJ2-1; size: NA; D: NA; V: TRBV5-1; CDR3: CASSFGQATYNEQFF; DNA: TGCGCCAGCAGCTTTGGGCAGGCGACCTACAATGAGCAGTTCTTC
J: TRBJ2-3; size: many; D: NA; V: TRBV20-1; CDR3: CSAGLLEQAVSTDTQYF; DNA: TGCAGTGCTGGACTCTTGGAACAGGCTGTAAGCACAGATACGCAGTATTTT
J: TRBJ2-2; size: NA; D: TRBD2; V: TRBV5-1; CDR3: CASRLESGGTGELFF; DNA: TGCGCCAGCAGATTGGAAAGCGGGGGGACCGGGGAGCTGTTTTTT
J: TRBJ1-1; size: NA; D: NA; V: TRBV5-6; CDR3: CASSSAGRGDTEAFF; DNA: TGTGCCAGCAGCTCCGCGGGGAGGGGGGATACTGAAGCTTTCTTT
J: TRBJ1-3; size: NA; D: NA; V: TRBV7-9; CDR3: CASSLSEGLHTIYF; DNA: TGTGCCAGCAGCTTATCTGAGGGACTCCACACCATATATTTT
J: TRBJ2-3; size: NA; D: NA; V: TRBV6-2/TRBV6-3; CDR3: CASSWEIDTQYF; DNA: TGTGCCAGCAGTTGGGAGATAGATACGCAGTATTTT
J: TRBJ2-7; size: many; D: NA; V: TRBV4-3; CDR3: CASSQDTGNTNEQYF; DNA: TGCGCCAGCAGCCAAGATACAGGGAATACCAACGAGCAGTACTTC
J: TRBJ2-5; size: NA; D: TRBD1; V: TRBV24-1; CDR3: CATSDLQGARETQYF; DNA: TGTGCCACCAGTGATTTACAGGGGGCGCGGGAGACCCAGTACTTC
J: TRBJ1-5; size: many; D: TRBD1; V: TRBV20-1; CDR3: CSASGSRGPGNQPQHF; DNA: TGCAGTGCAAGCGGGAGCAGGGGGCCAGGCAATCAGCCCCAGCATTTT
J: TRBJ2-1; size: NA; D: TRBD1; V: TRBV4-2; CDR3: CASSPRGTGTYNEQFF; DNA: TGTGCCAGCAGCCCAAGGGGGACAGGGACCTACAATGAGCAGTTCTTC
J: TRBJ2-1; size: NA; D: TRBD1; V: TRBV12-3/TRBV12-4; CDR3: CASSTPGQGHNEQFF; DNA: TGTGCCAGCAGCACACCGGGACAGGGTCACAATGAGCAGTTCTTC
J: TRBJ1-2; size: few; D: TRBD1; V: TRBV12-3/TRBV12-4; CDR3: CASSPRSDDRGFNGYTF; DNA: TGTGCCAGCAGCCCCCGTTCCGACGACAGGGGATTTAATGGCTACACCTTC
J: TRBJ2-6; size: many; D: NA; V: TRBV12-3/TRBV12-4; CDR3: CASSPTGANVLTF; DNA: TGTGCCAGCAGTCCAACTGGGGCCAACGTCCTGACTTTC
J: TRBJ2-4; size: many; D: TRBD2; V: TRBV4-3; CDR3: CASSQENSGGYQYF; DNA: TGCGCCAGCAGCCAAGAAAATAGCGGGGGGTACCAGTACTTC
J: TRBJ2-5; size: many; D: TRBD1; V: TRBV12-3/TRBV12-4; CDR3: CASKVGGSETQYF; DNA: TGTGCCAGCAAAGTAGGGGGCTCGGAGACCCAGTACTTC
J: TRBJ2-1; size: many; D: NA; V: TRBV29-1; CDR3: CSVGRGILSDNEQFF; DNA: TGCAGCGTTGGTCGTGGGATATTAAGTGACAATGAGCAGTTCTTC
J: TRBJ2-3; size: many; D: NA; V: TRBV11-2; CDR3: CASTGRGTRGKFADTQYF; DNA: TGTGCCAGCACCGGACGCGGGACCCGAGGCAAATTTGCAGATACGCAGTATTTT
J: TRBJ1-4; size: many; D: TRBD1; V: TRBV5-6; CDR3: CASSFGTGGEKLFF; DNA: TGTGCCAGCAGCTTCGGGACAGGCGGTGAAAAACTGTTTTTT
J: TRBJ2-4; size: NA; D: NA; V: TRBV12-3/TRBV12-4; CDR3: CASSFTVPGESKNIQYF; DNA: TGTGCCAGCAGTTTCACAGTTCCCGGGGAGTCCAAAAACATTCAGTACTTC
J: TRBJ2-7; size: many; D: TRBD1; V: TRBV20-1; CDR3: CSARENRGSPLGRYYEQYF; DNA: TGCAGTGCTAGAGAGAACAGGGGCTCCCCTCTTGGCCGCTACTACGAGCAGTACTTC
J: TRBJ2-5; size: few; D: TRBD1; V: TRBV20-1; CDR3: CSARGIIGQGLQETQYF; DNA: TGCAGTGCTAGGGGCATCATCGGACAGGGTCTTCAAGAGACCCAGTACTTC
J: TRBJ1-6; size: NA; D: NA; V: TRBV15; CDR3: CATSRGYNSPLHF; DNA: TGTGCCACCAGCAGAGGGTATAATTCACCCCTCCACTTT
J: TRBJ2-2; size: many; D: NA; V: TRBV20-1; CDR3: CSAKDIGLNTGELFF; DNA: TGCAGTGCTAAAGATATCGGCCTCAACACCGGGGAGCTGTTTTTT
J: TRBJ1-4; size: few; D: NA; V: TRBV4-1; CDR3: CASSQGGGGDEKLFF; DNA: TGCGCCAGCAGCCAAGGGGGTGGAGGCGACGAAAAACTGTTTTTT
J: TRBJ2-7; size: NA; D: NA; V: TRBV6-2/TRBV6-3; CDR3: CASSYMTAKYF; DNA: TGTGCCAGCAGTTATATGACAGCCAAGTACTTC
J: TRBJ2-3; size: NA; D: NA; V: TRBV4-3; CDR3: CASSQDHKVFSTDTQYF; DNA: TGCGCCAGCAGCCAAGATCACAAGGTTTTTAGCACAGATACGCAGTATTTT
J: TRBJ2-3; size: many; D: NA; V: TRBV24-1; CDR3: CATSDRQPSTDTQYF; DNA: TGTGCCACCAGTGATCGACAGCCTAGCACAGATACGCAGTATTTT
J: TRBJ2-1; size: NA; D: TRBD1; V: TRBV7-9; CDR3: CASSLAGQGKNEQFF; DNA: TGTGCCAGCAGCTTAGCGGGACAGGGCAAAAATGAGCAGTTCTTC
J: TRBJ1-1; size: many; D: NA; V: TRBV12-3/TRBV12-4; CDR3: CASSLRRDRMSTEAFF; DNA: TGTGCCAGCAGTTTACGTCGAGACAGGATGAGCACTGAAGCTTTCTTT
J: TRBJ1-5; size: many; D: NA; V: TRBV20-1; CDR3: CSATPPPGVDQPQHF; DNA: TGCAGTGCTACCCCTCCCCCAGGGGTGGATCAGCCCCAGCATTTT
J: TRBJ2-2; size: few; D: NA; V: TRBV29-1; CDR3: CSVEQGPWDTGELFF; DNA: TGCAGCGTTGAACAGGGGCCGTGGGACACCGGGGAGCTGTTTTTT
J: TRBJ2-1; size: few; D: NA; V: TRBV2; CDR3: CASRNGGNEQFF; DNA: TGTGCCAGCAGAAATGGGGGGAATGAGCAGTTCTTC
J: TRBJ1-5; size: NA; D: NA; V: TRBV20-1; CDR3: CSADSGGGSGPYSNQPQHF; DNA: TGCAGTGCAGACTCCGGCGGGGGTTCCGGCCCCTATAGCAATCAGCCCCAGCATTTT
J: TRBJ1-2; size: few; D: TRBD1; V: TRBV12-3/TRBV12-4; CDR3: CASSTWDRGNGYTF; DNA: TGTGCCAGCAGTACCTGGGACAGGGGCAATGGCTACACCTTC
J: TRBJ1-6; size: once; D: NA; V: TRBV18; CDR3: CASSPDPGESPLHF; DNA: TGTGCCAGCTCACCAGATCCCGGGGAGTCACCCCTCCACTTT
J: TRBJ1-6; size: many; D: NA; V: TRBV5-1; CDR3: CASSLAGVVTSPLHF; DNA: TGCGCCAGCAGCTTGGCGGGGGTGGTGACCTCACCCCTCCACTTT
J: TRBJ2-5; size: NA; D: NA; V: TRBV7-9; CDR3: CASSLSQGTKQETQYF; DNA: TGTGCCAGCAGCTTAAGTCAGGGGACCAAGCAAGAGACCCAGTACTTC
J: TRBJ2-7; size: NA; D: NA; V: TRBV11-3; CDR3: CASSSRASYEQYF; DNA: TGTGCCAGCAGCTCACGTGCCTCCTACGAGCAGTACTTC
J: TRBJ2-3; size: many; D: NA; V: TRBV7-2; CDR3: CASSLVRPGLDTQYF; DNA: TGTGCCAGCAGCTTAGTGAGGCCGGGCCTAGATACGCAGTATTTT
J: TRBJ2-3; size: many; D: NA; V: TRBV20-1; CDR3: CSARTGSTDTQYF; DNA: TGCAGTGCTAGGACGGGCTCCACAGATACGCAGTATTTT
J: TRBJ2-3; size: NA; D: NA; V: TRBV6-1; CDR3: CASRLNTRTDTQYF; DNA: TGTGCCAGCAGACTCAACACTAGGACAGATACGCAGTATTTT
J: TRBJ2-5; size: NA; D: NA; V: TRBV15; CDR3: CATSLNRAIEETQYF; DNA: TGTGCCACCAGCCTTAACCGGGCCATTGAAGAGACCCAGTACTTC
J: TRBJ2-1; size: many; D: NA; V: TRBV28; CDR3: CASSWGVNYNEQFF; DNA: TGTGCCAGCAGTTGGGGGGTTAACTACAATGAGCAGTTCTTC
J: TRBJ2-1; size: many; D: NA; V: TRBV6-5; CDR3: CASSYGTPYNEQFF; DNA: TGTGCCAGCAGCTACGGGACCCCATACAATGAGCAGTTCTTC
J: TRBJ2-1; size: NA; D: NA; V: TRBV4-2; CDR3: CASSFGPGEQFF; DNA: TGTGCCAGCAGCTTTGGCCCCGGTGAGCAGTTCTTC
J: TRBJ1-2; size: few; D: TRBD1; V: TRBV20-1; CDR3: CSAPGQGHGYTF; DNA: TGCAGTGCTCCGGGACAGGGGCATGGCTACACCTTC
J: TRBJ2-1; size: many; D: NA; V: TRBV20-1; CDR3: CSARDWGAHNEQFF; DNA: TGCAGTGCTAGAGATTGGGGAGCCCACAATGAGCAGTTCTTC
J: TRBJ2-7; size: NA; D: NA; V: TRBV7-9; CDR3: CASSPRGYYEQYF; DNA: TGTGCCAGCAGCCCAAGAGGGTACTACGAGCAGTACTTC
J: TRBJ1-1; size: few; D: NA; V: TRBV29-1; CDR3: CSVEDGAGVLDEAFF; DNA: TGCAGCGTTGAAGATGGTGCAGGGGTGTTAGATGAGGCTTTCTTT
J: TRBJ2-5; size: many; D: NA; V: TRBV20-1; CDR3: CSAPPGGPLGTQYF; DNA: TGCAGTGCACCTCCTGGGGGACCTCTCGGGACCCAGTACTTC
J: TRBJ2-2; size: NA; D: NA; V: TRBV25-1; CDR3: CASSERQPGELFF; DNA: TGTGCCAGCAGTGAACGACAGCCCGGGGAGCTGTTTTTT
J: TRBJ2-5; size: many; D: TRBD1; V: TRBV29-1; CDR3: CSAWTGQETQYF; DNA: TGCAGCGCATGGACAGGCCAAGAGACCCAGTACTTC
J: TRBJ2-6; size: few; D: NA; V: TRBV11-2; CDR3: CASSLLQGVSGANVLTF; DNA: TGTGCCAGCAGCTTGCTCCAAGGGGTGTCTGGGGCCAACGTCCTGACTTTC